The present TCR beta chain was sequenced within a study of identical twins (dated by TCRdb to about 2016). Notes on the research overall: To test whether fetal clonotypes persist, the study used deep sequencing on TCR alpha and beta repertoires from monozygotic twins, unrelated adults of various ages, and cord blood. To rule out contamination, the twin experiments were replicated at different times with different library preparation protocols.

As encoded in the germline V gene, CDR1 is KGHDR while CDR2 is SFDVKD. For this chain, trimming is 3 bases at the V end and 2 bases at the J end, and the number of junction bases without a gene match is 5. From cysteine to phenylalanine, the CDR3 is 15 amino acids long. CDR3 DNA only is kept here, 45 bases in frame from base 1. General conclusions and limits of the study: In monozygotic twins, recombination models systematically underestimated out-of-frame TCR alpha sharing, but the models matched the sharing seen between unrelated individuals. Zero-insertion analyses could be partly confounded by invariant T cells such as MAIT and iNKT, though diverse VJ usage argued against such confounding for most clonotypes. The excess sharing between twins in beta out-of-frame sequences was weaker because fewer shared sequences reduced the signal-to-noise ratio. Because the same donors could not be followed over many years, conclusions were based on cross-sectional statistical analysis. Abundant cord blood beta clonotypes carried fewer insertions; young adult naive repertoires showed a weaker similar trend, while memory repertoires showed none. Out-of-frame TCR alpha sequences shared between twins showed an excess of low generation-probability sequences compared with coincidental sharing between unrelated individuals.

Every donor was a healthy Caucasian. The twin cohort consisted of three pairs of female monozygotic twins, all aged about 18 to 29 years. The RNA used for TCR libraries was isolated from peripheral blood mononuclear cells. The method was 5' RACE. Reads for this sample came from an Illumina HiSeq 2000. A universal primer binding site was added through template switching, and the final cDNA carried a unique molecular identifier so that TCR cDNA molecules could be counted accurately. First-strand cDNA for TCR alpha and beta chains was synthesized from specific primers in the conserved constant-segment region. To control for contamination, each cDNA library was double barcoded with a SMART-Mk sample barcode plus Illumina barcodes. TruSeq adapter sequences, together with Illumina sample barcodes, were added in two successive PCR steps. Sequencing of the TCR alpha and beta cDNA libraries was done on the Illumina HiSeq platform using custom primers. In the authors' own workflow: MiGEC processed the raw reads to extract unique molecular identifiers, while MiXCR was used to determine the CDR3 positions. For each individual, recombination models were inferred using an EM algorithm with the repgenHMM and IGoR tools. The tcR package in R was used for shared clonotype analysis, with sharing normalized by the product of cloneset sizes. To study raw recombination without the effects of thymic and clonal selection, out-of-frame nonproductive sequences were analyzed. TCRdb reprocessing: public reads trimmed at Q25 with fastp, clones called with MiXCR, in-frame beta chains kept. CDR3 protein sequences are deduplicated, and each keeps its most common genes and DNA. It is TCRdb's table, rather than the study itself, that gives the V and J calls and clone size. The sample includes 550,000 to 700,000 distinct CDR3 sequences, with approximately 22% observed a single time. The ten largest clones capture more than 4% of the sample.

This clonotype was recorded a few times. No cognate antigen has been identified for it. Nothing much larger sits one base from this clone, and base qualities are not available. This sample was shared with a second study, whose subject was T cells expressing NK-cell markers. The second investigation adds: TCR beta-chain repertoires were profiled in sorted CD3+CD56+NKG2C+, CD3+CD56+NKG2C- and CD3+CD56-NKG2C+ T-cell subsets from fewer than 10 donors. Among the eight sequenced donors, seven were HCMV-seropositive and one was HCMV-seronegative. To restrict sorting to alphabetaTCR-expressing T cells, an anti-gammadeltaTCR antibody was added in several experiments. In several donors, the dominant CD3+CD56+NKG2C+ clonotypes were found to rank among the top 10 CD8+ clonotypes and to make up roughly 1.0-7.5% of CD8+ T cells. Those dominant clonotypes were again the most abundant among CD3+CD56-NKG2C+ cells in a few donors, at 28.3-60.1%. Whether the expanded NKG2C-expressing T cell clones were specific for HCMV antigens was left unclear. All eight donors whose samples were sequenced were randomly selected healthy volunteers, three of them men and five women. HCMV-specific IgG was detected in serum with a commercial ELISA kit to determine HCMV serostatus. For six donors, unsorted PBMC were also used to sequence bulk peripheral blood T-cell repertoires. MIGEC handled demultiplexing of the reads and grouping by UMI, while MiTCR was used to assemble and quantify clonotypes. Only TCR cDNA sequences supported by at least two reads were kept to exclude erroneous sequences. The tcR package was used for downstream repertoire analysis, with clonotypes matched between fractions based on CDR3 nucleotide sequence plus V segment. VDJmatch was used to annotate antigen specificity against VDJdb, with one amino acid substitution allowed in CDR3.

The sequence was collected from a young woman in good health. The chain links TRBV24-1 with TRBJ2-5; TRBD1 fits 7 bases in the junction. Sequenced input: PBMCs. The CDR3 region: CATSDPSTGQETQYF. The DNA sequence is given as TGTGCCACCAGTGATCCGTCGACAGGGCAAGAGACCCAGTACTTC.